This TCR beta chain is drawn from a study of human T cells and chemical hapten exposure. The V segment lost 4 bases and the J segment 0 bases; nucleotides outside the gene matches: 10. In germline, CDR1 is SGHDN, CDR2 FVKESK. The CDR3 sequence is 20 residues long. TCRdb processed the RACE reads anew with MiXCR; each CDR3 protein has one entry. The profile shows about 90,000 distinct CDR3 sequences, about 9% of them singletons. Time point here: pre-sensitization, week 0. Specified treatment: therapeutic diphenylcyclopropenone sensitization with weekly scalp DPC. This sequence joins TRBV14 and TRBJ2-6; 12 positions match TRBD1. The sequences come from whole blood, collected in connection with sensitization to the hapten diphenylcyclopropenone (DPC). This sequence originates from a man aged 40-55 years with alopecia areata. Some clones in this sample may be carry-over from other donors' samples. The CDR3 is CASSPRSRDRGPSGANVLTF. The CDR3, as DNA: TGTGCCAGCAGCCCCCGGTCCCGGGACAGGGGGCCCTCTGGGGCCAACGTCCTGACTTTC.